Listed here is a single TCR beta chain. These data belong to a study of TIL therapy for anti-PD-1-resistant metastatic lung cancer. Study-wide background: Progressing patients received lymphodepletion, expanded TIL infusion and IL-2. Tumors carried a median roughly 1.5 non-synonymous mutations per megabase.

The trim removed 4 bases at V and 5 bases at J, leaving 7 bases unmatched. This CDR3 contains 14 residues. Germline-derived CDR1 and CDR2 are PRHDT and FYEKMQ (reference sequence). This was the immunoSEQ v3 assay. Assay: immunoSEQ multiplex PCR; the TCRdb copy retains only in-frame clones and omits some. The sample records roughly 16,000 clones, 74% being singletons. The time point here: pre-treatment sample, taken before nivolumab and TIL therapy. This material consisted of blood, taken at baseline. The sequence was collected from a person between 25 and 80 years old with non-small cell lung cancer. The chain couples TRBV13 to TRBJ1-1; 7 bases align to TRBD1. CDR3 sequence: CASSSYQTGTEAFF. CDR3 DNA sequence: TGTGCCAGCAGCTCGTACCAGACAGGGACTGAAGCTTTCTTT.